This T cell receptor beta chain emerged from a study of blood T cell repertoires in COVID-19. Study background: Material from acute and convalescent COVID-19 was sourced from the United States, Italy and Spain. Nucleic acid was either cDNA or gDNA, and it came from T cells, B-cell-depleted T cells, or PBMCs.

V lost 4 bases, J lost 0 bases, and 5 bases lay in between. The CDR3 consists of 13 residues. CDR1 and CDR2 (germline): SGHRS, YFSETQ. This clone has just a few counts. Original handling: Quantification of nucleated cells was approximated via reference gene primer amplification. Assay: immunoSEQ multiplex PCR; the TCRdb copy retains only in-frame clones and omits some. V and J calls and clone size are given by that table; D and trimming were obtained from the DNA. The repertoire holds about 80,000 clones, with approximately 89% as singletons. This clonotype was sampled from a woman at least 80 years old with acute or convalescent COVID-19. Input material: peripheral blood. The chain uses TRBV5-1 and TRBJ2-1; D gene uncertain. In DNA, the CDR3 is TGCGCCAGCAGCCGCTACTCCTACAATGAGCAGTTCTTC. This translates into CASSRYSYNEQFF.